This T cell receptor (beta chain) stems from a study of OX40 agonist ivuxolimab in advanced cancers. On the study more broadly: From about 23 to 85 years was the age range, with a mean of approximately 58 years, and 70% to 85% were male. Study-wide findings and caveats: Within 6 weeks, CD4+ and CD8+ blood T cells expanded clonally at 0.1 to 3.0 mg/kg.

Comments on this clone: Its specificity is unknown.

Generated by immunoSEQ multiplex PCR, the TCRdb table keeps only in-frame clones and is missing some. In the table there are around 35,000 clones, about three quarters of which are singletons. This TCR was recovered from an adult with an advanced solid tumor such as melanoma, head and neck, liver or kidney cancer. The sample was CD4+ or CD8+ T cells sorted from blood, taken in a trial of the OX40 agonist ivuxolimab.

Written as DNA, the CDR3 is TGCGCCAGCAGCCAGGTGGTTGGGGACACTGAAGCTTTCTTT. It is translated as CASSQVVGDTEAFF. The chain recombines TRBV4-3 with TRBJ1-1; D is ambiguous. The V end lost 3 bases, the J end lost 3 bases, and 11 bases lay between the germline ends. The CDR3 totals 14 residues. CDR1 and CDR2 from the germline V gene are LGHNA and YSLEER.